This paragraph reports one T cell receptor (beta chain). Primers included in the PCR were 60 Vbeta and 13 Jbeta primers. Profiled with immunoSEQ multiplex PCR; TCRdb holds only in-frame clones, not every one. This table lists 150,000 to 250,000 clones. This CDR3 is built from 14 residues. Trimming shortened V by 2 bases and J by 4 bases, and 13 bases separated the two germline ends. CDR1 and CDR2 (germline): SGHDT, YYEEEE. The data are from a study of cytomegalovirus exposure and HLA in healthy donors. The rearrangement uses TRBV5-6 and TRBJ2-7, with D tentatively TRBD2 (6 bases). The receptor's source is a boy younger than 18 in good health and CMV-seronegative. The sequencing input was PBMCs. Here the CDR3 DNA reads TGTGCCAGCAGCTTTGGAGGGAGCGGATACGAGCAGTACTTC. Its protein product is CASSFGGSGYEQYF.